Listed below are T cell receptor beta chains from one sample, sequenced in a study of blood T cell repertoires in COVID-19. Assay: immunoSEQ multiplex PCR; the TCRdb copy retains only in-frame clones and omits some. The sample consists of tens of thousands of clones, just under 85% of them appearing once. The sample taken for sequencing was peripheral blood. Receptors originate from a man aged 45 to 65 with acute or convalescent COVID-19. CDR3s include the opening cysteine and the closing phenylalanine or tryptophan. A D gene is named only where the DNA matches it firmly.

>TRBJ2-3|TRBV2|TRBD2
CASRGLAGGVDTQYF
TGTGCCAGCAGAGGACTAGCGGGGGGAGTAGATACGCAGTATTTT
>TRBJ2-1|TRBV24-1|TRBD1
CATSDPGQGAGEQFF
TGTGCCACCAGTGACCCGGGACAGGGGGCGGGTGAGCAGTTCTTC
>TRBJ2-1|TRBV19|TRBD1
CASSSLQGATYNEQFF
TGTGCCAGTAGTAGCCTACAGGGGGCCACCTACAATGAGCAGTTCTTC
>TRBJ1-2|TRBV19|TRBD1
CASRPKQGQGPYGYTF
TGTGCCAGTAGACCAAAACAGGGACAGGGGCCTTATGGCTACACCTTC
>TRBJ2-7|TRBV14|TRBD2
CASSHLTSGPYEQYF
TGTGCCAGCAGCCATTTGACTAGCGGGCCGTACGAGCAGTACTTC
>TRBJ1-3|TRBV12-3/TRBV12-4|.
CASSGLMGNTIYF
TGTGCCAGCAGTGGACTGATGGGAAACACCATATATTTT
>TRBJ1-1|TRBV28|.
CASSLTSGTEAFF
TGTGCCAGCAGTTTAACATCCGGGACTGAAGCTTTCTTT
>TRBJ1-1|TRBV18|TRBD1
CASSPFTGTGPRQGTEAFF
TGTGCCAGCTCACCATTTACCGGGACAGGGCCCCGTCAGGGCACTGAAGCTTTCTTT
>TRBJ2-5|TRBV7-2|.
CASSPPPLETQYF
TGTGCCAGCAGCCCTCCCCCTCTTGAGACCCAGTACTTC
>TRBJ2-7|TRBV28|TRBD1
CATQTGDAYEQYF
TGTGCCACACAGACAGGGGACGCATACGAGCAGTACTTC
>TRBJ2-7|TRBV7-6|TRBD2
CASSPITGGGTLEQYF
TGTGCCAGCAGCCCCATTACGGGCGGGGGGACGCTCGAGCAGTACTTC
>TRBJ1-5|TRBV28|.
CASSPGGAGLANQPQHF
TGTGCCAGCAGTCCTGGCGGGGCGGGTTTGGCCAATCAGCCCCAGCATTTT
>TRBJ2-1|TRBV9|TRBD2
CASSAMSSGGYNEQFF
TGTGCCAGCAGCGCGATGTCTAGCGGGGGGTACAATGAGCAGTTCTTC
>TRBJ2-3|TRBV5-1|.
CASSFPGADTQYF
TGCGCCAGCAGCTTTCCGGGGGCAGATACGCAGTATTTT
>TRBJ2-1|TRBV19|TRBD2
CASNRAGLTSGSSEQFF
TGTGCCAGTAACAGGGCTGGCTTGACTAGCGGGAGTAGTGAGCAGTTCTTC
>TRBJ2-1|TRBV11-2|.
CASSFRTADNEQFF
TGTGCCAGCAGCTTCCGGACAGCAGACAATGAGCAGTTCTTC
>TRBJ1-2|TRBV28|TRBD1
CASSSGTGVGGYTF
TGTGCCAGCAGTTCCGGGACAGGGGTCGGGGGCTACACCTTC
>TRBJ2-1|TRBV6-2/TRBV6-3|.
CASSLWLAYNEQFF
TGTGCCAGCAGTTTGTGGTTAGCCTACAATGAGCAGTTCTTC
>TRBJ2-7|TRBV21-1|.
CASSKVTSGSYEQYF
TGTGCCAGCAGCAAAGTAACTAGCGGGAGCTACGAGCAGTACTTC
>TRBJ2-3|TRBV7-2|TRBD1
CASSVGTGGTDTQYF
TGTGCCAGCAGCGTAGGGACAGGGGGCACAGATACGCAGTATTTT